Following are 2 T cell receptor beta chains from one sample sequenced in a study of cytomegalovirus exposure and HLA in healthy donors. PCR primers comprised 60 Vbeta and 13 Jbeta primers. Sequenced by immunoSEQ multiplex PCR; TCRdb stores in-frame clones only, minus some. Here the sample spans fewer than 200,000 clones, less than 80% being singletons. Sequencing was performed on PBMCs. These TCRs come from a woman aged 40 to 50 in good health and CMV-seronegative.

The chain joins TRBV27 to TRBJ2-1, with 10 nucleotides matching TRBD2. J gave up 8 bases and V 5 bases, and 12 bases lay outside the gene matches. The CDR3 totals 16 residues. CDR1 is MNHEY and CDR2 is SMNVEV in the germline V gene (reference sequence). CDR3 protein: CASSRTSGPLRHEQFF. DNA of the CDR3: TGTGCCAGCAGTCGGACTAGCGGCCCCTTAAGGCATGAGCAGTTCTTC.

The rearrangement joins TRBV19 to TRBJ2-3; D might be TRBD2 (5 bases). The CDR3 runs to 15 residues. Per germline, CDR1 LNHDA and CDR2 SQIVND (reference sequence). Trimming shortened V by 6 bases and J by 2 bases, and 15 bases separated the two germline ends. CDR3 DNA sequence: TGTGCCAGTAGCCCTTCCAAGCGGATCACAGATACGCAGTATTTT. Protein product: CASSPSKRITDTQYF.